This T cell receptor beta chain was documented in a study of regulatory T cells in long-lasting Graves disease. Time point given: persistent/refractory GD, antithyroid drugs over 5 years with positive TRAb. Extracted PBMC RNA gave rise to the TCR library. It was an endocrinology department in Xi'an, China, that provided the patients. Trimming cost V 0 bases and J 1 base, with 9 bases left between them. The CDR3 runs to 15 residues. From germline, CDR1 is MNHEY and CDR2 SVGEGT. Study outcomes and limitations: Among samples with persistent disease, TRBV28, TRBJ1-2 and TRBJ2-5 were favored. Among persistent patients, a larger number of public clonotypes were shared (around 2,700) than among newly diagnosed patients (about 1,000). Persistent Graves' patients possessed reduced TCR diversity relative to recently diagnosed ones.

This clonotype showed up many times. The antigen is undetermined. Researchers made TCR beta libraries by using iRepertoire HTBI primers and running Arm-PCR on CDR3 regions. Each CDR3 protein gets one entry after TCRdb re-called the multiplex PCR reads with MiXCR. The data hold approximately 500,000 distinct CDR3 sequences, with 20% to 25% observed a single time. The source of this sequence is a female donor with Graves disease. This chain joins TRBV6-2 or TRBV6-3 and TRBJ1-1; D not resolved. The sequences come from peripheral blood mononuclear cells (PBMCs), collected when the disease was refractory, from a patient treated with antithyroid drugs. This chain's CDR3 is CASSYSWTGNTEAFF. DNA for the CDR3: TGTGCCAGCAGTTACTCGTGGACGGGGAACACTGAAGCTTTCTTT.